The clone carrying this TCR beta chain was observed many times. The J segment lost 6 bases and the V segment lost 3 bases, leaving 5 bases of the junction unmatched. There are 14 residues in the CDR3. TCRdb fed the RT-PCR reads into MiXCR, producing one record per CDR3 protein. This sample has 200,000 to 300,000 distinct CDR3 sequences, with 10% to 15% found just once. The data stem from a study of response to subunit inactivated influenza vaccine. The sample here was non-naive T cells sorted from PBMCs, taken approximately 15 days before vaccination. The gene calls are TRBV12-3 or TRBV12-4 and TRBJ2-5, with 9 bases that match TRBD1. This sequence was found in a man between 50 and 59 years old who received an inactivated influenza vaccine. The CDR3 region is CASSFETGGKTQYF. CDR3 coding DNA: TGTGCCAGCAGTTTCGAGACAGGGGGAAAGACCCAGTACTTC.